This T cell receptor beta chain was found in a study of cytomegalovirus exposure and HLA in healthy donors. Study results and limitations: Trimming of TCR beta V- and J-genes showed a link, identified in a later analysis, to a missense DCLRE1C variant. It was likely that a cluster of highly shared sequence variants was a sequencing artifact. In the analysis, some V segments, TRBV6-2 and TRBV6-3 included, were excluded as indistinguishable.

The CDR3 spans 16 residues. V was pared by 1 base and J by 6 bases, with 14 bases between. Germline loops: CDR1 SGHRS, CDR2 YFSETQ. Note on this clone: Its cognate antigen is unknown.

Amplification used 60 Vbeta primers and 13 Jbeta primers. This table comes from immunoSEQ multiplex PCR, and its TCRdb copy is limited to in-frame clones, with some not included. Seen here are 200,000 or so clones, roughly 80% observed once, and the top ten hold around 0.26%. Specimen: PBMCs. The TCR comes from a boy under 18 in good health and CMV-seronegative. The V and J genes are TRBV5-1 and TRBJ1-6; possible D gene TRBD1, 5 bases. This CDR3 reads CASSLNAGPGNSPLHF. CDR3 sequence (DNA): TGCGCCAGCAGCTTGAACGCGGGGCCGGGTAATTCACCCCTCCACTTT.